This TCR beta chain was recovered during a study of CXCR3-negative and CXCR3-positive naive CD8 T cells. Broader study findings: Naive cells positive for CXCR3 carried more hydrophobic TRB CDR3s than CXCR3-negative ones. Similar levels of surface CD5 were seen between naive subsets; TCR strength was inferred from TRB CDR3 properties.

UMI labels and 5' RACE were used to prepare the TRB cDNA libraries. TCRdb reworked the 5' RACE reads into one entry per CDR3 protein, no DNA. The sample totals about 5,700 distinct CDR3 sequences. A word on this clonotype: The antigen is undetermined.

Triplicates of about 270,000 cells were sorted from each CD8+ T cell subset. Naive CD8+ T cells showed CD45RO-CCR7+CD27+CD95-. CDR3 size: 15 residues. Germline V gene data show CDR1 as LGHNA and CDR2 as YNFKEQ. The TCR originated in a human donor in good health. Some clones in this sample may be carry-over from other donors' samples. The chain carries TRBV4-2 and TRBJ1-1. Sequencing used naive CXCR3+ CD8+ T cells from blood. Indicated subset: CD45RO-CCR7+CD27+CD95- naive CD8+ T cells expressing CXCR3 (TNR3+). The CDR3 region is CASSQTQASATEAFF.